The 19 T cell receptor beta chains presented below share a single source sample, sequenced in a study of blood T cells in healthy people across ages. A second roughly 6 to 12 cycle PCR used barcoded and J-beta primers. TCRdb called the 5' RACE reads again in MiXCR, with one record for every CDR3 protein. The sample lists under 1,000,000 distinct CDR3 sequences; around 45% were seen once. Sequencing was performed on blood. The receptors shown here come from an elderly man in good health.

Notes on this clonotype: This may stem from a read error, because a much larger clone lies one nucleotide away. The CDR3 coding sequence is TGCAGCGTTAGACGGATGTGCGAGCAGTACTTC. Translating it yields CSVRRMCEQYF. The rearrangement joins TRBV29-1 to TRBJ2-5; D gene unclear. Judging by the DNA end, TRBJ2-7 fits better; the J call may be wrong. There are 11 residues in the CDR3. Germline CDR1 is SQVTM and CDR2 is ANQGSEA.

This clonotype was observed many times. The CDR3 is CASSTRQGENGYTF. The CDR3 region has the DNA TGTGCCAGCAGCACACGACAGGGCGAGAATGGCTACACCTTC. The gene calls are TRBV5-4 and TRBJ1-2, with 7 bases fitting TRBD1. There are 14 residues in the CDR3. Trimming cost V 4 bases and J 6 bases; bases outside gene matches: 9. Germline assignment: CDR1 SGHNT and CDR2 YYREEE (reference sequence).

V is TRBV20-1 and J is TRBJ2-1, with 8 nucleotides matching TRBD2. Trimming removed 0 bases from V and 14 bases from J; junction bases left unmatched: 9. The germline CDR1 and CDR2 sequences are DFQATT and SNEGSKA (reference sequence). CDR3 length: 13 amino acids. The CDR3 region is CSARDLQREYEFF. The CDR3 DNA reads as TGCAGTGCTAGAGATCTTCAGCGGGAGTACGAGTTCTTC.

This chain connects TRBV5-1 to TRBJ2-1; no firm D call. Trimming removed 0 bases at V and 2 bases at J, with 6 bases between. The CDR3 covers 14 residues. Germline values: CDR1 SGHRS, CDR2 YFSETQ. The CDR3 sequence is CASSLVGAYNEQFF. The CDR3 DNA is TGCGCCAGCAGCTTGGTTGGCGCCTACAATGAGCAGTTCTTC.

The chain is built from TRBV20-1 and TRBJ2-7, with D unresolved. The CDR3 has 11 amino acids. Germline values: CDR1 DFQATT, CDR2 SNEGSKA (reference sequence). V shed 3 bases and J shed 5 bases, with 8 bases lying between them. CDR3: CSASSRDEQYF. The CDR3 DNA is TGCAGTGCTAGTTCCCGGGACGAGCAGTACTTC.

This sequence joins TRBV2 and TRBJ2-6; D unclear. From germline, CDR1 is SNHLY and CDR2 FYNNEI. The CDR3 totals 15 residues. Trimming removed 4 bases at V and 0 bases at J, with 7 bases between. CDR3 bases: TGTGCCAGCAGTGCTCTCAACTCTGGGGCCAACGTCCTGACTTTC. Amino acid sequence: CASSALNSGANVLTF. The full variable domain, its missing parts supplied by reference TRBV2 and TRBJ2-6, is EPEVTQTPSHQVTQMGQEVILRCVPISNHLYFYWYRQILGQKVEFLVSFYNNEISEKSEIFDDQFSVERPDGSNFTLKIRSTKLEDSAMYFCASSALNSGANVLTFGAGSRLTVL.

V gene TRBV12-3 or TRBV12-4 combines with J gene TRBJ2-1; D is undetermined. This CDR3 contains 15 residues. V lost 2 bases and J lost 1, with 9 bases in between. The CDR3 DNA reads TGTGCCAGCAGTTTAATCTTGGAGTCCTACAATGAGCAGTTCTTC. Translation: CASSLILESYNEQFF.

This clonotype has only one observation. CDR3: CASSLERGETSAYEQYF. CDR3 in DNA: TGCGCCAGCAGCTTGGAGAGAGGTGAAACGTCAGCCTACGAGCAGTACTTC. This sequence joins TRBV5-1 and TRBJ2-4, with D unresolved. TRBJ2-7 explains the end of the DNA better; the J call may be wrong. CDR3 length: 17 residues. The germline V gene encodes CDR1 SGHRS and CDR2 YFSETQ.

Note on this clonotype: A much larger clone lies one base from this, so it may be a read error. The CDR3: CASTASGNDYNEQYF. The CDR3 DNA reads TGTGCCAGCACGGCTAGCGGGAATGATTACAATGAGCAGTACTTC. The chain has TRBV12-3 or TRBV12-4 and TRBJ2-5, with 9 bases matching TRBD2. Trimming at V came to 7 bases and at J to 11 bases, leaving 17 bases not matched to a gene. The CDR3 is 15 residues long.

This clonotype appeared a few times. The chain employs TRBV11-2 and TRBJ2-3; 8 positions match TRBD2. Per the germline V gene, CDR1 is SGHAT and CDR2 is FQNNGV. CDR3 length: 16 amino acids. V dropped 8 bases and J dropped 2; count of bases not matched to a gene: 12. The chain's CDR3 is CASGRGGRSYTDTQYF. The DNA of the CDR3 is TGTGCCAGCGGCCGGGGGGGGCGGTCCTACACAGATACGCAGTATTTT.

The rearrangement links TRBV6-2 or TRBV6-3 to TRBJ1-1, with a possible D match to TRBD1 (6 bases). The CDR3 has 17 residues. From germline, CDR1 is MNHEY and CDR2 SVGEGT. V lost 2 bases and J 0 bases, leaving 16 bases between the germline ends. The CDR3 is CASSYPCVQGVNTEAFF. CDR3 nucleotides: TGTGCCAGCAGTTACCCCTGTGTACAGGGTGTGAACACTGAAGCTTTCTTT.

The chain joins TRBV25-1 to TRBJ2-7; tentatively, D is TRBD2 (6 bases). In germline, CDR1 is MGHDK, CDR2 SYGVNS. This CDR3 spans 13 amino acids. V was trimmed by 6 bases and J by 1 base, leaving 10 bases between them. The CDR3 DNA sequence: TGTGCCAGCAGGGACGGGGGTTCCTACGAGCAGTACTTC. This translates into CASRDGGSYEQYF.

CDR3 nucleotide sequence: TGTGCCAGCAGGGGACAAGCTAACTATGGCTACACCTTC. Its translation is CASRGQANYGYTF. The chain carries TRBV27 and TRBJ1-2; a possible D gene is TRBD1 (6 bases). V lost 6 bases to trimming and J lost 0 bases, with 8 bases between them. The CDR3 runs to 13 residues. CDR1 is MNHEY, CDR2 SMNVEV, per germline (reference sequence).

Turning to this clonotype: With a much larger clone just one base away, this may be a read error. The chain has TRBV10-3 and TRBJ2-3, with D possibly called TRBD1 or TRBD2 (6 bases each). This CDR3 comprises 15 residues. Germline V gene lookup returns CDR1 ENHRY and CDR2 SYGVKD. The CDR3 here is CGISSVGGSGSTQYF. For the CDR3, the DNA is TGTGGCATCAGCTCCGTCGGGGGCTCCGGGTCCACGCAGTATTTT.

The chain couples TRBV7-2 to TRBJ2-7; D may correspond to TRBD1 or TRBD2 (5 bases each). CDR3 size: 13 residues. The V gene lost 4 bases and the J gene lost 3 bases, with 10 bases spanning the gap. Germline-derived CDR1 and CDR2 are SGHTA and FQGNSA. This CDR3 reads CASSSGRLYEQYF. DNA for the CDR3: TGTGCCAGCAGCTCGGGACGGCTCTACGAGCAGTACTTC.

The V call is TRBV6-2 or TRBV6-3, the J call TRBJ2-1; 12 bases align to TRBD2. Germline V CDR1 and CDR2: MNHEY, SVGEGT. CDR3 length: 16 amino acids. J lost 1 base, V lost 7 bases, and 5 bases had no gene match. The CDR3 DNA reads TGTGCCAGCACCAAGGGACTAGCGGGTTCCTACAATGAGCAGTTCTTC. Translation gives CASTKGLAGSYNEQFF.

V gene TRBV18 combines with J gene TRBJ2-1; D unclear. Per germline, CDR1 KGHSH and CDR2 LQKENI. CDR3 length: 15 amino acids. V was shortened by 0 bases and J by 5 bases, with 11 bases between the two germline ends. This CDR3 is CASSPPMGQNNEQFF. DNA of the CDR3: TGTGCCAGCTCACCACCGATGGGCCAGAACAATGAGCAGTTCTTC. Filled out from reference TRBV18 and TRBJ2-1, the complete variable domain reads NAGVMQNPRHLVRRRGQEARLRCSPMKGHSHVYWYRQLPEEGLKFMVYLQKENIIDESGMPKERFSAEFPKEGPSILRIQQVVRGDSAAYFCASSPPMGQNNEQFFGPGTRLTVL.

The CDR3 reads CASSEHNRGGETQYF. The CDR3 nucleotides are TGTGCCAGCAGTGAACATAACAGGGGGGGTGAGACCCAGTACTTC. The chain combines TRBV25-1 with TRBJ2-5, with a tentative D call TRBD1 (8 bases). CDR1 MGHDK and CDR2 SYGVNS come from the germline V gene. This CDR3 is built from 15 residues. V lost 2 bases and J 5 bases, leaving 15 bases between the germline ends.

This clonotype showed up just a few times. The CDR3 nucleotides are TGTGCCAGCAGTGACCCAGGGGGCTCCTACGAGCAGTACTTC. It codes for CASSDPGGSYEQYF. The chain is built from TRBV6-6 and TRBJ2-7, with TRBD1 identical over 7 bases. J lost 0 bases, V lost 5 bases, and 4 bases had no gene match. From germline, CDR1 is MNHNY and CDR2 SVGAGI (reference sequence). This CDR3 is built from 14 residues.